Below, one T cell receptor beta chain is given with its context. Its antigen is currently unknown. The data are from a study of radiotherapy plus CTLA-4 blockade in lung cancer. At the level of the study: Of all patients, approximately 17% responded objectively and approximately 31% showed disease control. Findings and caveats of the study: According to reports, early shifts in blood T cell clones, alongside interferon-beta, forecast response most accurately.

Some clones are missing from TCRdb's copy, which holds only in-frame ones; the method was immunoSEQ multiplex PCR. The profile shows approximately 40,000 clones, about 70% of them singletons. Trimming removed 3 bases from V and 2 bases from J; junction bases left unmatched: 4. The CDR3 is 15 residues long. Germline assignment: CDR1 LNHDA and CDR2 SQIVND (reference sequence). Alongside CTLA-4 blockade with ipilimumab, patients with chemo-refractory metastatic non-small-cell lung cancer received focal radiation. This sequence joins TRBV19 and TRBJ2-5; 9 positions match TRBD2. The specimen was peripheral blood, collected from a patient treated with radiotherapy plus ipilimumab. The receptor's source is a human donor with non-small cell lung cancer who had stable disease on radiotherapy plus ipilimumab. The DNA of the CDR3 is TGTGCCAGTAGTATTCGGCTAGCGGGGCAAGAGACCCAGTACTTC. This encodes CASSIRLAGQETQYF.